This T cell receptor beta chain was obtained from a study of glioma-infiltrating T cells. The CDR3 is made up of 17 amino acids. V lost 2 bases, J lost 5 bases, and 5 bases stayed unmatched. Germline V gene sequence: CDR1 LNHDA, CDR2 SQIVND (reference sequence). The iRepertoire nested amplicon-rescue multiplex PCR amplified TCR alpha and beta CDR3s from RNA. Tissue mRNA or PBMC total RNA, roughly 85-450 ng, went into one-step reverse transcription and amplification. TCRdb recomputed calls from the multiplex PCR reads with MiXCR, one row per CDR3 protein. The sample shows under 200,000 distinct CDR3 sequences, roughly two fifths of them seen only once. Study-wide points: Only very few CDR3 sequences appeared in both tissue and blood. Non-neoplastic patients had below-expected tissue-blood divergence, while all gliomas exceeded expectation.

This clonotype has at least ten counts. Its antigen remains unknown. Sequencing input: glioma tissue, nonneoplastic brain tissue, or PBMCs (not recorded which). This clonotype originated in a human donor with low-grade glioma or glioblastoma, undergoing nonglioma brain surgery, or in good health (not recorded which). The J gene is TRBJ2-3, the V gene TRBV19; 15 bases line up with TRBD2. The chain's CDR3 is CASSIRTSGRAGDTQYF. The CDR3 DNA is TGTGCCAGTAGTATAAGGACTAGCGGGAGGGCCGGAGATACGCAGTATTTT.